The clone carrying this T cell receptor beta chain was observed a single time. The antigen remains unidentified. Researchers isolated at least 6 million PBMCs per sample. The trim removed 0 bases at V and 2 bases at J, leaving 3 bases unmatched. The CDR3 extends over 16 amino acids. Germline V gene sequence: CDR1 LGHNA, CDR2 YNFKEQ. These data come from a study of blood T cells in healthy people across ages. Study outcomes and limitations: Long-lived and aged donors differed, with more naive CD4+ cells and higher diversity in the long-lived. Possibly confounding the expanded clonotype changes was the fact that donor CMV status was unknown.

Next came a second PCR, run for roughly 7 to 12 cycles, which used a sample-barcoded 5' primer along with a J-beta primer mix. Each cDNA molecule was tagged by a template-switch adaptor with 12 random nucleotides. TCRdb independently ran MiXCR on the 5' RACE reads; one entry per CDR3 protein. Of about 1,400,000 distinct CDR3 sequences in the sample, roughly 64% were seen once. This chain uses TRBV4-2 with TRBJ2-3, with 9 bases fitting TRBD1. Sequenced sample: blood. The receptor was isolated from a young man in good health. The CDR3 sequence is CASSQDGTGHTDTQYF. The CDR3 DNA reads as TGTGCCAGCAGCCAAGATGGGACAGGGCACACAGATACGCAGTATTTT.